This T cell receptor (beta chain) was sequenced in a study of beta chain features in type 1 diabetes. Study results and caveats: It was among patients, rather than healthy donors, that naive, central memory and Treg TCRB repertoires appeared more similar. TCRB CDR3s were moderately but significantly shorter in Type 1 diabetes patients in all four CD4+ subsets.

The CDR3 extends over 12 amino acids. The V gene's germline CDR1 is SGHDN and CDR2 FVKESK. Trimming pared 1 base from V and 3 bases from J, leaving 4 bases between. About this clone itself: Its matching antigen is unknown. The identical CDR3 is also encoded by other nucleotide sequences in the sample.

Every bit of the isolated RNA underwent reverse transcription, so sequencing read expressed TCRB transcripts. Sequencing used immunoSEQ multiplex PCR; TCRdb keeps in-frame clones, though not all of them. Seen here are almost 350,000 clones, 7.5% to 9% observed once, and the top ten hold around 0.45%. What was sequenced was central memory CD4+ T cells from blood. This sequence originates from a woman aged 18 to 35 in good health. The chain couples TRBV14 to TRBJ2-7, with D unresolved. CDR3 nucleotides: TGTGCCAGCAGCCAAGCGGGCTACGAGCAGTACTTC. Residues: CASSQAGYEQYF.